One sample yielded the 14 T cell receptor beta chains listed below, sequenced in a study of CD8 T cells in Susac syndrome. Random hexamers served to reverse transcribe roughly 0.5 to 1 ug RNA. TCRdb reanalysed the immunoSEQ multiplex PCR reads using MiXCR and keeps one entry per CDR3 protein. The data contain around 150,000 distinct CDR3 sequences, approximately 92% of them singletons. The sequenced sample consisted of CD4+ T cells from PBMCs. The source of these receptors is a human donor in good health.

The chain carries TRBV18 and TRBJ1-2; D remains unclear. CDR1 is KGHSH, CDR2 LQKENI, per germline. This CDR3 comprises 13 residues. Trimming removed 2 bases at V and 6 bases at J, with 10 bases between. CDR3 region: CASSPLGSDGYTF. CDR3 sequence (DNA): TGTGCCAGCTCACCATTGGGGTCAGATGGCTACACCTTC.

The gene calls are TRBV29-1 and TRBJ1-1; D possibly corresponds to TRBD1 (5 bases). The V end lost 5 bases, the J end lost 5 bases, and 21 bases lay between the germline ends. There are 15 residues in the CDR3. CDR1 is SQVTM and CDR2 is ANQGSEA in the germline V gene. CDR3 in amino acids: CSVNGGARSWTEAFF. CDR3 DNA: TGCAGCGTTAATGGTGGGGCGCGGAGTTGGACTGAAGCTTTCTTT.

This rearrangement joins TRBV6-6 to TRBJ2-1; TRBD2 might be the D (5 bases). V was pared by 5 bases and J by 12 bases, with 11 bases between. The CDR3 length is 11 residues. Germline V gene sequence: CDR1 MNHNY, CDR2 SVGAGI (reference sequence). The CDR3, as DNA: TGTGCCAGCAGTAATAGCGACGCGCAGTTCTTC. This codes for CASSNSDAQFF.

The rearrangement joins TRBV19 to TRBJ1-1; 8 bases map to TRBD1. Trimming cost V 9 bases and J 6 bases; bases outside gene matches: 6. Germline values: CDR1 LNHDA, CDR2 SQIVND (reference sequence). The CDR3 runs to 12 residues. CDR3: CASRQGNAEAFF. CDR3 coding DNA: TGTGCCAGCCGACAGGGGAATGCTGAAGCTTTCTTT.

The gene calls are TRBV5-1 and TRBJ1-5, with D hard to call. Per germline, CDR1 SGHRS and CDR2 YFSETQ. The length of the CDR3 is 15 residues. The germline V and J ends were trimmed by 0 bases and 7 bases, with 14 bases remaining between them. The CDR3 DNA reads TGCGCCAGCAGCTTGGACGGGGAGGGATGGCAGCCCCAGCATTTT. It encodes CASSLDGEGWQPQHF.

The V and J genes are TRBV3-1 and TRBJ1-5, with D unclear. V shed 1 base and J shed 1 base, with 14 bases lying between them. This CDR3 has 17 residues. Germline V gene data show CDR1 as LGHDT and CDR2 as YNNKEL (reference sequence). DNA of the CDR3: TGTGCCAGCAGCCAAGGACGGCTCCCTCGGAGCAATCAGCCCCAGCATTTT. As protein: CASSQGRLPRSNQPQHF.

The chain couples TRBV18 to TRBJ2-5; D is possibly TRBD1 (5 bases). The germline V gene encodes CDR1 KGHSH and CDR2 LQKENI. V lost 1 base to trimming and J lost 0 bases, with 9 bases between them. This CDR3 has 15 amino acids. The CDR3 spells CASSPQAGYQETQYF. The CDR3 DNA follows: TGTGCCAGCTCACCACAGGCAGGGTACCAAGAGACCCAGTACTTC.

This CDR3 is CASSDEVDEQFF. CDR3 DNA: TGTGCCAGCAGTGACGAGGTAGATGAGCAGTTCTTC. This chain uses TRBV28 with TRBJ2-1, with D unclear. CDR3 length: 12 amino acids. Germline V lookup: CDR1 MDHEN, CDR2 SYDVKM. Between the trimmed V and J ends, which lost 5 bases and 8 bases, there was a span of 10 bases.

Here the CDR3 reads CASSPDSKNIQYF. The DNA of the CDR3 is TGTGCCAGTAGCCCGGACAGCAAAAACATTCAGTACTTC. The gene calls are TRBV19 and TRBJ2-4; D is possibly TRBD1 (6 bases). Germline CDR1 is LNHDA and CDR2 is SQIVND (reference sequence). The CDR3 is 13 amino acids. Trimming shortened V by 6 bases and J by 3 bases, and 9 bases separated the two germline ends.

J is TRBJ2-7 and V is TRBV19, with 10 positions matching TRBD1. Trimming cost V 4 bases and J 6 bases; bases outside gene matches: 6. Germline-derived CDR1 and CDR2 are LNHDA and SQIVND (reference sequence). The CDR3 sequence is 14 residues long. CDR3 sequence: CASSRRGTGAEQYF. DNA of the CDR3: TGTGCCAGTAGTAGACGTGGGACAGGGGCCGAGCAGTACTTC.

The chain combines TRBV5-5 with TRBJ1-1; the match to TRBD1 covers 7 bases. The CDR3 totals 13 residues. Per germline, CDR1 SGHKS and CDR2 YYEKEE (reference sequence). Trimming took 6 bases from V and 7 from J; bases not matched to a gene: 9. The CDR3 DNA follows: TGTGCCAGCACATTACAGGGGTGGGATGAAGCTTTCTTT. Encoded protein: CASTLQGWDEAFF. The full variable domain, its missing parts supplied by reference TRBV5-5 and TRBJ1-1, is DAGVTQSPTHLIKTRGQQVTLRCSPISGHKSVSWYQQVLGQGPQFIFQYYEKEERGRGNFPDRFSARQFPNYSSELNVNALLLGDSALYLCASTLQGWDEAFFGQGTRLTVV.

The rearrangement joins TRBV2 to TRBJ2-7; weak D call: TRBD2 (6 bases). Germline CDR1 reads SNHLY; CDR2 reads FYNNEI. V was trimmed by 7 bases and J by 0 bases, leaving 22 bases between them. CDR3 length equals 17 residues. CDR3 coding DNA: TGTGCCAGCACCCCCCCTCCTCTGCGGGGAAACTCCTACGAGCAGTACTTC. Protein: CASTPPPLRGNSYEQYF.

V is TRBV5-4 and J is TRBJ2-3; D remains unclear. With 0 bases removed from V and 5 bases from J, the gap between germline ends came to 4 bases. Germline assignment: CDR1 SGHNT and CDR2 YYREEE (reference sequence). The CDR3 consists of 12 residues. CDR3 DNA: TGTGCCAGCAGCTTGGGGCGAGATACGCAGTATTTT. Protein product: CASSLGRDTQYF.

The chain is built from TRBV3-1 and TRBJ1-3; D gene uncertain. Trimming removed 3 bases from V and 1 base from J, with 1 base in between. The CDR3 extends over 12 amino acids. Germline V gives CDR1 LGHDT, CDR2 YNNKEL (reference sequence). CDR3 nucleotide sequence: TGTGCCAGCAGCCAGTCTGGAAACACCATATATTTT. It encodes CASSQSGNTIYF. Using reference TRBV3-1 and TRBJ1-3 for the parts outside the CDR3, the full variable domain is DTAVSQTPKYLVTQMGNDKSIKCEQNLGHDTMYWYKQDSKKFLKIMFSYNNKELIINETVPNRFSPKSPDKAHLNLHINSLELGDSAVYFCASSQSGNTIYFGEGSWLTVV.